What follows are 12 T cell receptor beta chains derived from one specimen sequenced in a study of T cell responses to AZD1222 COVID-19 vaccine. Generated by immunoSEQ multiplex PCR, the TCRdb table keeps only in-frame clones and is missing some. Of 140,000 to 150,000 clones detected, roughly 80% appear once; the ten largest clones hold about 3.8%. The sequencing here drew on peripheral blood, taken on day 0 of MenACWY control vaccination. The receptors shown here come from an adult in good health.

The genes are TRBV5-1 and TRBJ1-1; possibly TRBD1 for D (5 bases). Germline-derived CDR1 and CDR2 are SGHRS and YFSETQ. Trimming took 4 bases from V and 4 from J, leaving 17 bases between them. The CDR3 is made up of 15 amino acids. CDR3 protein: CASSPHGGVVTEAFF. CDR3 nucleotide sequence: TGCGCCAGCAGCCCACATGGGGGGGTGGTCACTGAAGCTTTCTTT.

In this sample, this clone turned up once. The chain employs TRBV5-1 and TRBJ1-6; 7 bases align to TRBD1. V lost 7 bases, J lost 6 bases, and 7 bases stayed unmatched. Looked up from germline, CDR1 is SGHRS and CDR2 is YFSETQ. CDR3 length: 14 amino acids. The CDR3 sequence: CASASGQINSPLHF. CDR3 bases: TGCGCCAGCGCCTCGGGACAGATTAATTCACCCCTCCACTTT.

The chain links TRBV16 to TRBJ2-3, with D maybe TRBD1 (6 bases). V was cut by 0 bases and J by 2 bases, with 12 bases left in between. The CDR3 runs 16 residues. Per germline, CDR1 KGHSY and CDR2 FQNENV. The CDR3 DNA reads as TGTGCCAGCAGCCAATCGGCAGGGGTAAACACAGATACGCAGTATTTT. The encoded protein is CASSQSAGVNTDTQYF.

This chain joins TRBV7-3 and TRBJ1-1, with D perhaps TRBD1 (5 bases). V lost 2 bases, J lost 11 bases, and 15 bases lay in between. The CDR3 has 13 residues. CDR1 and CDR2 from the germline V gene are SGHTA and FQGTGA. CDR3 sequence: CASSLAGSAHAFF. DNA for the CDR3: TGTGCCAGCAGCTTAGCAGGGTCGGCACACGCTTTCTTT.

The chain links TRBV4-1 to TRBJ2-1; 8 positions match TRBD1. Losses at the gene ends were 0 bases for V and 10 bases for J; bases not matched to a gene: 11. There are 16 residues in the CDR3. Germline CDR1 MGHRA, CDR2 YSYEKL. The CDR3 DNA reads TGCGCCAGCAGCCAAGATAAGGACAGGGTGAAAAAGGAGCAGTTCTTC. Its translation: CASSQDKDRVKKEQFF.

This chain connects TRBV6-5 to TRBJ2-3; D may match TRBD1 or TRBD2 (5 bases each). The CDR3 contains 15 residues. Trimming shortened V by 6 bases and J by 2 bases, and 15 bases separated the two germline ends. CDR1 MNHEY and CDR2 SVGAGI come from the germline V gene. The CDR3 protein is CASRSPGPITDTQYF. The CDR3 DNA follows: TGTGCCAGCAGATCTCCGGGACCAATCACAGATACGCAGTATTTT.

The gene calls are TRBV5-6 and TRBJ1-4; 8 nucleotides agree with TRBD1. Germline CDR1 SGHDT, CDR2 YYEEEE. Trimming at V came to 3 bases and at J to 7 bases, leaving 2 bases not matched to a gene. There are 13 residues in the CDR3. The CDR3 region is CASSSDRGEKLFF. DNA for the CDR3: TGTGCCAGCAGCTCTGACAGGGGTGAAAAACTGTTTTTT. The whole variable domain, filled in from reference TRBV5-6 and TRBJ1-4, reads DAGVTQSPTHLIKTRGQQVTLRCSPKSGHDTVSWYQQALGQGPQFIFQYYEEEERQRGNFPDRFSGHQFPNYSSELNVNALLLGDSALYLCASSSDRGEKLFFGSGTQLSVL.

The rearrangement joins TRBV12-3 or TRBV12-4 to TRBJ1-1; D may be TRBD1 (6 bases). The V end was cut by 10 bases, the J end by 5 bases, with 14 bases between. The CDR3 extends over 12 amino acids. DNA of the CDR3: TGTGCCACCTGGGGGGCCTATACTGAAGCTTTCTTT. Translated, it gives CATWGAYTEAFF.

The chain combines TRBV7-9 with TRBJ1-5, with 7 bases that match TRBD1. CDR1 is SEHNR and CDR2 is FQNEAQ in the germline V gene (reference sequence). CDR3 length equals 13 residues. J gave up 7 bases and V 6 bases, and 6 bases lay outside the gene matches. CDR3 region: CASSPTGRQPQHF. For the CDR3, the DNA is TGTGCCAGCAGTCCGACAGGGAGACAGCCCCAGCATTTT.

The rearrangement uses TRBV7-9 and TRBJ1-5; D unresolved. This CDR3 has 14 residues. The ends were cut back, 2 bases at V and 2 bases at J, with 7 bases in the middle. Germline assignment: CDR1 SEHNR and CDR2 FQNEAQ (reference sequence). CDR3 region: CASSLPDRNQPQHF. The DNA for the CDR3 is TGTGCCAGCAGCTTACCAGACCGCAATCAGCCCCAGCATTTT.

The rearrangement joins TRBV15 to TRBJ2-4, with 13 positions matching TRBD2. V dropped 1 base and J dropped 0; count of bases not matched to a gene: 6. The CDR3 loop spans 19 amino acids. Germline CDR1 LNHNV, CDR2 YYDKDF (reference sequence). This CDR3 is CATSRGGTSGVLAKNIQYF. In nucleotides, the CDR3 is TGTGCCACCAGCAGAGGGGGGACTAGCGGGGTACTAGCCAAAAACATTCAGTACTTC.

This clone has only one observation. The gene calls are TRBV28 and TRBJ1-3, with 7 positions matching TRBD1. In germline, CDR1 is MDHEN, CDR2 SYDVKM. The CDR3 is 15 amino acids. V lost 6 bases to trimming and J lost 0 bases; unmatched junction nucleotides: 5. The CDR3 reads CASSPGTASGNTIYF. CDR3 bases: TGTGCCAGCAGCCCCGGGACAGCCTCTGGAAACACCATATATTTT.